This entry lists 24 T cell receptor beta chains sequenced from one sample in a study of blood T cell repertoires in COVID-19. Repertoires were generated with immunoSEQ multiplex PCR, while TCRdb's copy carries only in-frame clones and drops some. The repertoire consists of some 240,000 clones, with less than 85% occurring once and the leading ten covering 7% to 8.5%. Material: peripheral blood. Receptors originate from a woman in her 70s with acute or convalescent COVID-19.

The chain employs TRBV6-2 or TRBV6-3 and TRBJ1-1; no firm D call. Germline V gene data show CDR1 as MNHEY and CDR2 as SVGEGT. V lost 0 bases and J 1 base, leaving 9 bases between the germline ends. The CDR3 consists of 15 residues. The CDR3 is CASSYSGGPNTEAFF. The CDR3 DNA follows: TGTGCCAGCAGTTACTCGGGAGGGCCGAACACTGAAGCTTTCTTT.

J is TRBJ2-5 and V is TRBV4-1; 12 nucleotides align to TRBD2. The CDR3 runs to 16 residues. Germline V lookup: CDR1 MGHRA, CDR2 YSYEKL. V gave up 0 bases and J gave up 6 bases; unmatched junction bases: 5. DNA for the CDR3: TGCGCCAGCAGCCAAGATGGGGGGACTAGCGGGCAGACCCAGTACTTC. Its protein product is CASSQDGGTSGQTQYF.

The V gene is TRBV7-3, the J gene TRBJ2-7, with a possible D match to TRBD1 (6 bases). Germline lookup yields CDR1 SGHTA and CDR2 FQGTGA. This CDR3 spans 15 amino acids. V was cut by 2 bases and J by 2 bases, with 13 bases left in between. The CDR3 nucleotides read TGTGCCAGCAGCTTACAGAACAGGGTGCCCTACGAGCAGTACTTC. Translating gives CASSLQNRVPYEQYF.

This clone was seen once. The chain carries TRBV3-1 (or the pseudogene TRBV3-2) and TRBJ1-1; D possibly corresponds to TRBD1 (5 bases). Trimming took off 4 bases at V and 4 bases at J, with 13 bases between the two ends. CDR1 LGHDT and CDR2 YNNKEL come from the germline V gene (reference sequence). The CDR3 runs 14 residues. CDR3 sequence reads: CASSLRAKPTEAFF. In DNA form, the CDR3 reads TGTGCCAGCAGCCTCAGGGCTAAGCCCACTGAAGCTTTCTTT.

The chain recombines TRBV6-5 with TRBJ2-7; the match to TRBD1 covers 9 bases. V dropped 8 bases and J dropped 3; count of bases not matched to a gene: 8. Germline CDR1 reads MNHEY; CDR2 reads SVGAGI. The CDR3 consists of 14 residues. CDR3 nucleotides: TGTGCCAGCTACTCCAGGGACAGGGTCTACGAGCAGTACTTC. It translates to CASYSRDRVYEQYF.

V usage is TRBV5-1 and J usage is TRBJ1-2, with TRBD1 matching 8 bases. Germline V lookup: CDR1 SGHRS, CDR2 YFSETQ. Trimming cost V 3 bases and J 2 bases; bases outside gene matches: 9. The CDR3 length is 16 residues. CDR3 bases: TGCGCCAGCAGCTCAGCCCCGACAGGGGCCAACTATGGCTACACCTTC. This sequence encodes CASSSAPTGANYGYTF.

The rearrangement joins TRBV7-9 to TRBJ1-2, with 7 bases fitting TRBD1. Germline V gene data show CDR1 as SEHNR and CDR2 as FQNEAQ (reference sequence). J was trimmed by 4 bases and V by 2 bases; bases with no gene match: 7. The CDR3 totals 15 residues. The CDR3 loop is CASSLSDRDSYGYTF. The CDR3 DNA reads TGTGCCAGCAGCTTATCCGACAGGGACTCCTATGGCTACACCTTC.

The chain employs TRBV11-3 and TRBJ2-3; D unresolved. Trimming left V 4 bases short and J 8 bases short, with 10 bases between. CDR1 is SGHNT, CDR2 YENEEA, per germline. The CDR3 is 12 amino acids. The CDR3 bases are TGTGCCAGCAGCTCTCCTAAAACTACGCAGTATTTT. The encoded protein is CASSSPKTTQYF. Using reference TRBV11-3 and TRBJ2-3 for the parts outside the CDR3, the full variable domain is EAGVVQSPRYKIIEKKQPVAFWCNPISGHNTLYWYLQNLGQGPELLIRYENEEAVDDSQLPKDRFSAERLKGVDSTLKIQPAELGDSAVYLCASSSPKTTQYFGPGTRLTVL.

The V and J genes are TRBV4-2 and TRBJ1-4; 8 bases line up with TRBD1. The CDR3 is 15 amino acids. Unmatched junction bases numbered 6, after V lost 4 bases and J lost 5 bases. CDR1 is LGHNA, CDR2 YNFKEQ, per germline. This CDR3 is CASSPTGTGNEKLFF. The CDR3 DNA follows: TGTGCCAGCAGCCCGACGGGGACAGGCAATGAAAAACTGTTTTTT.

The V and J genes are TRBV3-1 (or the pseudogene TRBV3-2) and TRBJ1-4, with 7 bases fitting TRBD1. Germline CDR1 and CDR2: LGHDT and YNNKEL (reference sequence). The J segment lost 5 bases and the V segment lost 2 bases, leaving 2 bases of the junction unmatched. The CDR3 sequence is 14 residues long. CDR3 loop: CASSQSGGNEKLFF. The DNA of the CDR3 is TGTGCCAGCAGCCAATCAGGGGGGAATGAAAAACTGTTTTTT.

This chain uses TRBV4-1 with TRBJ2-7; unclear D gene. V lost 1 base and J 0 bases, leaving 7 bases between the germline ends. Germline V gene sequence: CDR1 MGHRA, CDR2 YSYEKL. The CDR3 runs to 14 residues. The CDR3 DNA sequence: TGCGCCAGCAGCCAAGGACTGAACTCCTACGAGCAGTACTTC. As protein: CASSQGLNSYEQYF.

The chain recombines TRBV14 with TRBJ2-7; the D gene is possibly TRBD1 (6 bases). CDR1 and CDR2 (germline): SGHDN, FVKESK. Trimming shortened V by 3 bases and J by 7 bases, and 13 bases separated the two germline ends. The CDR3 consists of 13 residues. CDR3 sequence reads: CASSQGARKEQYV. The CDR3 nucleotides read TGTGCCAGCAGCCAGGGGGCGCGAAAAGAGCAGTACGTC.

V usage is TRBV24-1 and J usage is TRBJ2-3; D remains unclear. Per germline, CDR1 KGHDR and CDR2 SFDVKD. V lost 3 bases and J 2 bases, leaving 11 bases between the germline ends. The CDR3 covers 15 residues. The CDR3 nucleotides are TGTGCCACCAGTGATCATCGACTTTACACAGATACGCAGTATTTT. This codes for CATSDHRLYTDTQYF.

This clone has ten or more counts. The chain links TRBV4-1 to TRBJ1-5; D possibly corresponds to TRBD1 (6 bases). The germline gives CDR1 MGHRA, CDR2 YSYEKL. This CDR3 comprises 16 residues. The V end lost 3 bases, the J end lost 8 bases, and 20 bases lay between the germline ends. The CDR3 region is CASSQAGTSLIEPQHF. DNA of the CDR3: TGCGCCAGCAGCCAGGCCGGGACATCTCTGATCGAGCCCCAGCATTTT.

This rearrangement joins TRBV11-2 to TRBJ2-7; D unclear. The germline CDR1 and CDR2 sequences are SGHAT and FQNNGV. The CDR3 covers 11 residues. Between the trimmed V and J ends, which lost 3 bases and 5 bases, there was a span of 5 bases. The CDR3 loop reads CASSLGHEQYV. In nucleotides, the CDR3 is TGTGCCAGCAGCTTGGGCCACGAGCAGTACGTC.

The chain couples TRBV7-9 to TRBJ1-2; D might be TRBD1 (5 bases). Trimming took 5 bases from V and 7 from J, leaving 17 bases between them. The CDR3 has 14 amino acids. Germline values: CDR1 SEHNR, CDR2 FQNEAQ (reference sequence). The CDR3 DNA sequence: TGTGCCAGCAGCCCCATGGGGCAGGGTGGTGGCTACACCTTC. Its protein is CASSPMGQGGGYTF.

The rearrangement uses TRBV19 and TRBJ2-5, with D maybe TRBD1 (5 bases). V lost 3 bases to trimming and J lost 5 bases, with 10 bases between them. Looked up from germline, CDR1 is LNHDA and CDR2 is SQIVND (reference sequence). The CDR3 spans 13 residues. CDR3 protein: CASSIWKGETQYF. The CDR3 coding sequence is TGTGCCAGTAGTATCTGGAAGGGGGAGACCCAGTACTTC.

This clone was counted between two and nine times. The gene calls are TRBV7-2 and TRBJ2-7; D unresolved. CDR1 and CDR2 (germline): SGHTA, FQGNSA. V was cut by 2 bases and J by 5 bases, with 13 bases left in between. The CDR3 runs to 14 residues. In DNA, the CDR3 is TGTGCCAGCAGCTTACAGGCGTCCTACGACGAGCAGTACTTC. It encodes CASSLQASYDEQYF.

This chain links TRBV2 with TRBJ2-5, with 9 bases identical to TRBD2. Trimming removed 8 bases from V and 5 bases from J; junction bases left unmatched: 12. Germline V gene lookup returns CDR1 SNHLY and CDR2 FYNNEI. This CDR3 is built from 15 residues. The CDR3 is CASVPPGLAGETQYF. As DNA, the CDR3 is TGTGCCAGCGTCCCTCCGGGACTAGCTGGGGAGACCCAGTACTTC.

V and J are TRBV5-6 and TRBJ2-7; D might be TRBD1 (5 bases). Trimming stripped 1 base from V and 5 bases from J, with 10 bases between. The CDR3 sequence is 13 residues long. CDR1 is SGHDT and CDR2 is YYEEEE in the germline V gene. CDR3 coding DNA: TGTGCCAGCAGCTTGTCAGGGTATAACGAGCAGTACGTC. It yields the protein CASSLSGYNEQYV.

The V gene is TRBV10-3, the J gene TRBJ1-3; 9 bases match TRBD1. Germline lookup yields CDR1 ENHRY and CDR2 SYGVKD. V dropped 4 bases and J dropped 2; count of bases not matched to a gene: 9. This CDR3 is 17 amino acids long. CDR3 DNA: TGTGCCATCAGTGGGTCCCCGGGACAGGGAACTGGAAACACCATATATTTT. It yields the protein CAISGSPGQGTGNTIYF.

The V and J genes are TRBV7-2 and TRBJ2-1, with D possibly being TRBD2 (6 bases). Germline CDR1 is SGHTA and CDR2 is FQGNSA. The CDR3 totals 15 residues. Trimming took off 6 bases at V and 0 bases at J, with 12 bases between the two ends. The DNA of the CDR3 is TGTGCCAGCAGGGTCGGGGGTAGCTCCTACAATGAGCAGTTCTTC. Protein product: CASRVGGSSYNEQFF.

The chain uses TRBV7-8 and TRBJ2-5, with 8 bases lining up with TRBD2. J lost 2 bases, V lost 4 bases, and 3 bases had no gene match. The germline CDR1 and CDR2 sequences are SGHVS and FQNEAQ. The CDR3 totals 14 residues. The CDR3 region has the DNA TGTGCCAGCAGCTACCCGGGGGGGCAAGAGACCCAGTACTTC. It translates to CASSYPGGQETQYF.

The rearrangement links TRBV6-5 to TRBJ2-5; D ambiguous. Trimming shortened V by 8 bases and J by 2 bases, and 9 bases separated the two germline ends. The CDR3 contains 12 residues. The V gene's germline CDR1 is MNHEY and CDR2 SVGAGI. The CDR3 is CASGTDQETQYF. The CDR3 nucleotides read TGTGCCAGCGGAACAGATCAAGAGACCCAGTACTTC.